This TCR beta chain stems from a study of blood T cell repertoires in COVID-19. Measured with immunoSEQ multiplex PCR; TCRdb has only the in-frame clones, and not every one. The sample records approximately 97,000 clones, 75% to 90% being singletons. V lost 5 bases, J lost 2 bases, and 7 bases stayed unmatched. The CDR3 covers 14 residues. Germline-derived CDR1 and CDR2 are SQVTM and ANQGSEA. The gene calls are TRBV29-1 and TRBJ2-3; 7 nucleotides match TRBD2. This sequence originates from a woman at least 80 years old with acute or convalescent COVID-19. The sample comprised peripheral blood. CDR3 amino acids: CSVPQRGVTDTQYF. The CDR3 nucleotides are TGCAGCGTTCCCCAGCGGGGTGTCACAGATACGCAGTATTTT.